Below, one TCR beta chain is given with its context. No antigen is known for it. V was pared by 7 bases and J by 7 bases, with 18 bases between. The germline V gene has CDR1 SGHRS and CDR2 YFSETQ. The CDR3 totals 13 residues. This entry comes from a study of shared clonotypes between healthy human individuals. Study-wide results and caveats: Clonotypes not shared had lower generation probabilities than those common to all four donors.

The table came from immunoSEQ multiplex PCR; TCRdb's copy has only in-frame clones and leaves some out. The sample yields approximately 1.9 million clones, about 94% seen once. Terminally differentiated effector memory CD45RA+ cells were excluded by CCR7 positive selection of CD45RO-negative cells. Sequenced material: naive CD8+ T cells from PBMCs. This sequence originates from a man younger than 30 in good health. Some clones in this sample may be carry-over from other donors' samples. The chain is built from TRBV5-1 and TRBJ2-7; possibly TRBD1 or TRBD2 for D (6 bases each). This CDR3 is CASGEGQGREQYF. The DNA of the CDR3 is TGCGCCAGCGGGGAAGGGCAGGGGAGGGAGCAGTACTTC.